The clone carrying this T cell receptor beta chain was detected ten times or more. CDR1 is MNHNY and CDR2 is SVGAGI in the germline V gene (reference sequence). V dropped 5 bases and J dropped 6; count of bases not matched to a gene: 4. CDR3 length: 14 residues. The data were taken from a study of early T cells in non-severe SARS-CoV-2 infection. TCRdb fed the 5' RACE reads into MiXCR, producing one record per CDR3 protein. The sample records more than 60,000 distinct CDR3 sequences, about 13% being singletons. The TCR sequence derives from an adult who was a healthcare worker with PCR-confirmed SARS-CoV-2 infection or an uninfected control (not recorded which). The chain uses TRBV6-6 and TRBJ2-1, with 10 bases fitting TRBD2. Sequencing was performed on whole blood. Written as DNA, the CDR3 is TGTGCCAGCAGTCCGGGACTAGCGATCAATGAGCAGTTCTTC. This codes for CASSPGLAINEQFF.